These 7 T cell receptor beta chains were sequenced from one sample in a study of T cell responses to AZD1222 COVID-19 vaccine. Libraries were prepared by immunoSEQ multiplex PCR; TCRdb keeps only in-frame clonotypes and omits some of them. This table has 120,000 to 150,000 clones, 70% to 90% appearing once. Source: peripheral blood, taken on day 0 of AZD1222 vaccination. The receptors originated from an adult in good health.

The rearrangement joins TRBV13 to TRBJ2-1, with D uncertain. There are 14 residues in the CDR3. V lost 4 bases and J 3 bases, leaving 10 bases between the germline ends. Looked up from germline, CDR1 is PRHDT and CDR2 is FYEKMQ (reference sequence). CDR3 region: CASSYRRFYNEQFF. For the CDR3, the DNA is TGTGCCAGCAGCTACCGCAGGTTCTACAATGAGCAGTTCTTC.

The CDR3 protein is CASSLGDRSVHEQYF. For the CDR3, the DNA is TGTGCCAGCAGCTTAGGGGACAGGAGTGTCCACGAGCAGTACTTC. This chain uses TRBV13 with TRBJ2-7; 7 bases are shared with TRBD1. CDR3 length: 15 residues. Germline trimming cut 0 bases from V and 5 bases from J; bases unmatched to any gene: 7. Germline values: CDR1 PRHDT, CDR2 FYEKMQ (reference sequence).

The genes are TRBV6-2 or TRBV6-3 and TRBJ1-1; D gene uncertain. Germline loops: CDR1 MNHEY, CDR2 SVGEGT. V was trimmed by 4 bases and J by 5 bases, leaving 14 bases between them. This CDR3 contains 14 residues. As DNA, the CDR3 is TGTGCCAGCAGTTTCGCGGGTTCCCGGACTGAAGCTTTCTTT. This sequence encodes CASSFAGSRTEAFF.

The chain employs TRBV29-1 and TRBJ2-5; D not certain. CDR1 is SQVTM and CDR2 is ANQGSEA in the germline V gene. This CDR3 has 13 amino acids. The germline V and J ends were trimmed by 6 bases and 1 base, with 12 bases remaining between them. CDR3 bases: TGCAGCGTCTTCTTCAGTGGCCAAGAGACCCAGTACTTC. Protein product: CSVFFSGQETQYF.

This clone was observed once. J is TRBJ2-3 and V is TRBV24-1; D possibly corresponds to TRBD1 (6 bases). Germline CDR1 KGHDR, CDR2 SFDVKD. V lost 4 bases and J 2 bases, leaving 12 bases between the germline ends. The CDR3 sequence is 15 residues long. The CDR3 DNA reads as TGTGCCACCAGTGACCCGGGACACCACACAGATACGCAGTATTTT. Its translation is CATSDPGHHTDTQYF.

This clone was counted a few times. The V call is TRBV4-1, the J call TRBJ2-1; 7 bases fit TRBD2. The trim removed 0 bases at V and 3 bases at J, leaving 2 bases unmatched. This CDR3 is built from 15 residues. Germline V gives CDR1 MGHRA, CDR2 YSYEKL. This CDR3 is CASSQDRGVYNEQFF. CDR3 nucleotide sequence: TGCGCCAGCAGCCAAGACCGGGGGGTCTACAATGAGCAGTTCTTC.

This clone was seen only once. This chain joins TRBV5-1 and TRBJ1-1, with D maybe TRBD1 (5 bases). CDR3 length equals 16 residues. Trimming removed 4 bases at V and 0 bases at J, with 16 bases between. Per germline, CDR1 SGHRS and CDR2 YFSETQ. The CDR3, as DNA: TGCGCCAGCAGCATTAACACCGGGACTTTGAACACTGAAGCTTTCTTT. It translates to CASSINTGTLNTEAFF.